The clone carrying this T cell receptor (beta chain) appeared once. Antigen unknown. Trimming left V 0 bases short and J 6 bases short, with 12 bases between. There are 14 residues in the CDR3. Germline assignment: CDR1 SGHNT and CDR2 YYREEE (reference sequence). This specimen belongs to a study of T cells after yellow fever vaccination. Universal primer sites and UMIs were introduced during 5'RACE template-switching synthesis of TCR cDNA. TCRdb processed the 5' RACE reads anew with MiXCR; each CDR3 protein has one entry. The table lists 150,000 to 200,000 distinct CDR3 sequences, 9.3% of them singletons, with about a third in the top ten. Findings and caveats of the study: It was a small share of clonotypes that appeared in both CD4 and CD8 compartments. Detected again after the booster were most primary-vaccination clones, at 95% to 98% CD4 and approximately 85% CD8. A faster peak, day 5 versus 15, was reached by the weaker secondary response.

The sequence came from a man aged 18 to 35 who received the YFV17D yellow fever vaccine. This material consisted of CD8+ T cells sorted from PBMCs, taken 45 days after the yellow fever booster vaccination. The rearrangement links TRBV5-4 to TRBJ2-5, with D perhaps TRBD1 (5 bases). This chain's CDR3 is CASSLEQGPQTQYF. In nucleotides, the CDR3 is TGTGCCAGCAGCTTGGAGCAGGGCCCCCAGACCCAGTACTTC.